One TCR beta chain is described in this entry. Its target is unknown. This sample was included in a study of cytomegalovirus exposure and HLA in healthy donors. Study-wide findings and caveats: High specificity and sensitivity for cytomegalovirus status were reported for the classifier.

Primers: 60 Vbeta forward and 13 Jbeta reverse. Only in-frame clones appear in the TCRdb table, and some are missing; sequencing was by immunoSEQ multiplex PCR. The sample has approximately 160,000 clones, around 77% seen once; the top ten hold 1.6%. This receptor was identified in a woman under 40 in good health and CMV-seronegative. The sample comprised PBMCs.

The CDR3: CASSPLAGGTYEQYF. CDR3 DNA sequence: TGTGCCAGCAGCCCATTAGCGGGTGGAACCTACGAGCAGTACTTC. This chain connects TRBV9 to TRBJ2-7; 7 bases agree with TRBD2. Germline CDR1 reads SGDLS; CDR2 reads YYNGEE. The CDR3 length is 15 residues. V shed 4 bases, J shed 2 bases, and the junction held 9 bases outside the gene matches.